Presented here are 2 T cell receptor beta chains from one specimen sequenced in a study of prognosis after radiotherapy for stage I lung cancer. From genomic DNA, two-round multiplex PCR was used to amplify TCR beta CDR3. Amplification during the initial PCR round employed primers specific to each TRBV and TRBJ gene. TCRdb used MiXCR to reprocess the multiplex PCR reads, holding one entry per CDR3 protein. Seen here are 30,000 to 35,000 distinct CDR3 sequences, under 60% observed once, and the top ten hold approximately 15%. The input for sequencing was PBMCs, taken before or after stereotactic body radiation therapy (not recorded which). The receptors derive from a donor at least 50 years old with non-small cell lung cancer.

This chain connects TRBV30 to TRBJ2-5; no definite D call. CDR3 length: 11 amino acids. The V gene's germline CDR1 is GTSNPN and CDR2 SVGIG (reference sequence). V was trimmed by 0 bases and J by 5 bases, leaving 4 bases between them. The CDR3 sequence is CAWSVMETQYF. The CDR3 bases are TGTGCCTGGAGTGTAATGGAGACCCAGTACTTC.

This clonotype was recorded at least ten times. The chain couples TRBV11-2 to TRBJ2-4, with TRBD1 identical over 8 bases. Unmatched junction bases numbered 7, after V lost 0 bases and J lost 3 bases. The germline V gene has CDR1 SGHAT and CDR2 FQNNGV. CDR3 length equals 17 residues. CDR3 nucleotide sequence: TGTGCCAGCAGCTTAGATCCTCCCGGGACAGGCAAAAACATTCAGTACTTC. It encodes CASSLDPPGTGKNIQYF.